The clone carrying this T cell receptor beta chain was recorded a few times. Its antigen is currently unknown. This sample stems from a study of T-cell reconstitution after alpha-beta-depleted transplantation in children. Findings and limits, study-wide: Where alpha-beta T cells came from about two months after transplant was reportedly several hundred expanded graft clones.

The CDR3 is 17 amino acids. Looked up from germline, CDR1 is LNHDA and CDR2 is SQIVND (reference sequence). The ends lost 5 bases at V and 5 bases at J; junction bases unmatched: 8. A TCRbeta library incorporating unique molecular identifiers was prepared. In TCRdb, the PCR reads were re-called with MiXCR into one record per CDR3 protein. The sample shows about 150,000 distinct CDR3 sequences, around 10% of them seen only once. The receptor was derived from a boy under 10 years old with acute myeloid leukemia, due to receive a stem cell transplant. This material consisted of PBMCs, taken before TCRalphabeta/CD19-depleted stem cell transplant. The chain is built from TRBV19 and TRBJ2-2; 13 positions agree with TRBD2. The CDR3 spells CASSPRTSGGMTGELFF. DNA for the CDR3: TGTGCCAGTAGTCCCAGGACTAGCGGGGGAATGACCGGGGAGCTGTTTTTT. The full variable domain, its missing parts supplied by reference TRBV19 and TRBJ2-2, is DGGITQSPKYLFRKEGQNVTLSCEQNLNHDAMYWYRQDPGQGLRLIYYSQIVNDFQKGDIAEGYSVSREKKESFPLTVTSAQKNPTAFYLCASSPRTSGGMTGELFFGEGSRLTVL.